This T cell receptor beta chain was found in a study of CD8 T cells in Susac syndrome. Details on this clonotype: The antigen is not known.

The RNA input was 0.5 to 1 ug, and it was reverse transcribed with random hexamers. Amplification of the TCR beta CDR3 was carried out by immunoSEQ multiplex PCR, which spanned a total of 54 Vbeta and 13 Jbeta segments. Each CDR3 protein gets one entry after TCRdb re-called the immunoSEQ multiplex PCR reads with MiXCR. The sample lists 190,000 or so distinct CDR3 sequences, 95% seen once, with around 0.08% in the top ten. Study results and caveats: The study conceded that its TCR sequencing and HLA analysis involved relatively few individuals.

The germline gives CDR1 KGHDR, CDR2 SFDVKD. CDR3 length: 13 amino acids. J was trimmed by 11 bases and V by 4 bases; bases with no gene match: 4. The chain has TRBV24-1 and TRBJ2-3; 11 bases are a match to TRBD2. The material sequenced was CD4+ T cells from PBMCs. This clonotype was obtained from a human donor with multiple sclerosis. The CDR3 DNA sequence: TGTGCCACCAGTGACCGACTAGCGGGGCGGCAGTATTTT. This codes for CATSDRLAGRQYF.